This entry lists 13 T cell receptor beta chains sequenced from one sample in a study of CD8 T cells in Susac syndrome. Random hexamers were used to reverse transcribe the RNA input (about 0.5 to 1 ug). Via MiXCR, TCRdb re-called the immunoSEQ multiplex PCR reads, giving one row per CDR3 protein. This sample has under 200,000 distinct CDR3 sequences, with roughly nine tenths found just once. Sequencing used CD4+ T cells from PBMCs. These receptors came from a human donor with Susac syndrome.

The chain carries TRBV29-1 and TRBJ1-1; possibly TRBD1 for D (6 bases). V was pared by 8 bases and J by 11 bases, with 21 bases between. CDR1 SQVTM and CDR2 ANQGSEA come from the germline V gene. This CDR3 contains 12 residues. The CDR3 loop is CSSSTGIGAAFF. CDR3 coding DNA: TGCAGCAGTTCCACAGGGATCGGGGCGGCTTTCTTT.

V and J are TRBV3-1 and TRBJ2-3; D not certain. Deletions cut 6 bases from V and 6 bases from J, with 10 bases between. The CDR3 is 12 amino acids. The germline V gene encodes CDR1 LGHDT and CDR2 YNNKEL (reference sequence). The CDR3 DNA sequence: TGTGCCAGCAGTTTAGATGGGGATACGCAGTATTTT. Protein sequence: CASSLDGDTQYF.

For the CDR3, the DNA is TGTGCCAGCAGTGAATTGGGGAACACTGAAGCTTTCTTT. Translating gives CASSELGNTEAFF. The rearrangement links TRBV25-1 to TRBJ1-1; D ambiguous. CDR3 length: 13 residues. V was cut by 1 base and J by 1 base, with 4 bases left in between. Germline CDR1 and CDR2: MGHDK and SYGVNS.

This chain connects TRBV20-1 to TRBJ1-2; D is unclear. V was cut by 1 base and J by 5 bases, with 11 bases left in between. CDR1 is DFQATT, CDR2 SNEGSKA, per germline (reference sequence). The CDR3 has 13 amino acids. The CDR3 DNA reads TGCAGTGCTAGAGTCGTTGGGGTTTATGGCTACACCTTC. Protein: CSARVVGVYGYTF.

The CDR3 bases are TGTGCCAGCAGCTTGGCACAGGGCAATTCACCCCTCCACTTT. Translating gives CASSLAQGNSPLHF. The genes are TRBV5-6 and TRBJ1-6; a possible D gene is TRBD1 (6 bases). The germline gives CDR1 SGHDT, CDR2 YYEEEE. The V end was cut by 0 bases, the J end by 7 bases, with 8 bases between. The CDR3 is 14 residues long.

V and J are TRBV6-2 or TRBV6-3 and TRBJ2-2, with a tentative D call TRBD2 (5 bases). The germline V gene has CDR1 MNHEY and CDR2 SVGEGT. The germline V and J ends were trimmed by 5 bases and 5 bases, with 9 bases remaining between them. This CDR3 is built from 13 residues. CDR3 amino acids: CASSDYRTGELFF. The CDR3 nucleotides read TGTGCCAGCAGTGACTACCGAACCGGGGAGCTGTTTTTT.

The rearrangement links TRBV3-1 to TRBJ2-3; 8 bases line up with TRBD2. The germline gives CDR1 LGHDT, CDR2 YNNKEL (reference sequence). Trimming took 1 base from V and 3 from J; bases not matched to a gene: 3. CDR3 length: 15 amino acids. CDR3 nucleotides: TGTGCCAGCAGCCAAGTGAGCGGGGGAACAGATACGCAGTATTTT. Amino acids: CASSQVSGGTDTQYF.

This clonotype came up once. The chain carries TRBV2 and TRBJ1-5; D gene ambiguous. Looked up from germline, CDR1 is SNHLY and CDR2 is FYNNEI. V was clipped by 4 bases and J by 15 bases, with 13 bases between them. The CDR3 totals 11 residues. The CDR3 is CASSVEGLTHF. Written as DNA, the CDR3 is TGTGCCAGCAGTGTCGAAGGCCTCACGCATTTT.

The rearrangement uses TRBV19 and TRBJ2-5; TRBD2 matches at 7 bases. CDR1 and CDR2 from the germline V gene are LNHDA and SQIVND (reference sequence). The CDR3 totals 16 residues. V shed 6 bases, J shed 2 bases, and the junction held 12 bases outside the gene matches. This chain's CDR3 is CASSSRGAGFQETQYF. CDR3 sequence (DNA): TGTGCCAGTAGCAGCCGGGGAGCGGGGTTTCAAGAGACCCAGTACTTC.

This clonotype has only one observation. The chain has TRBV10-2 and TRBJ1-1; no reliable D call. CDR1 is WSHSY, CDR2 SAAADI, per germline. The V end lost 3 bases, the J end lost 5 bases, and 10 bases lay between the germline ends. The CDR3 runs to 13 residues. CDR3 coding DNA: TGCGCCAGCAGTGACATGAAGAGGACTGAAGCTTTCTTT. As protein: CASSDMKRTEAFF.

This chain's CDR3 is CAWKQGDRDTVGYTF. Written as DNA, the CDR3 is TGTGCCTGGAAACAGGGGGACAGGGATACTGTTGGCTACACCTTC. The rearrangement links TRBV30 to TRBJ1-2; 9 nucleotides agree with TRBD1. J gave up 7 bases and V 4 bases, and 13 bases lay outside the gene matches. From germline, CDR1 is GTSNPN and CDR2 SVGIG (reference sequence). The CDR3 covers 15 residues.

V gene TRBV5-1 combines with J gene TRBJ2-3; 7 positions agree with TRBD2. Germline V gene data show CDR1 as SGHRS and CDR2 as YFSETQ. V gave up 0 bases and J gave up 2 bases; unmatched junction bases: 12. The CDR3 loop spans 18 amino acids. As DNA, the CDR3 is TGCGCCAGCAGCTTGGGGGCTAGCGGTATACTCTCCACAGATACGCAGTATTTT. It is translated as CASSLGASGILSTDTQYF.

The chain is built from TRBV4-1 and TRBJ2-5; D possibly uses TRBD1 or TRBD2 (6 bases each). The germline V gene has CDR1 MGHRA and CDR2 YSYEKL. V was cut by 1 base and J by 5 bases, with 14 bases left in between. The CDR3 consists of 15 residues. In DNA, the CDR3 is TGCGCCAGCAGCCAAGCGGGGGCCGGGTCGGAGACCCAGTACTTC. It yields the protein CASSQAGAGSETQYF.